The 24 T cell receptor beta chains below all came from one sample that was sequenced in a study of cytomegalovirus exposure and HLA in healthy donors. Primers for the PCR totalled 60 Vbeta and 13 Jbeta. Repertoires were generated with immunoSEQ multiplex PCR, while TCRdb's copy carries only in-frame clones and drops some. Altogether some 150,000 clones are present, 80% being singletons, with the ten largest covering under 6%. Sequencing was performed on PBMCs. The receptors were gathered from a man between 25 and 39 years old in good health and CMV-seronegative.

The chain combines TRBV5-1 with TRBJ1-6; 9 positions agree with TRBD1. This CDR3 comprises 14 residues. V trimming: 4 bases; J trimming: 10 bases; junction bases outside the gene matches: 6. CDR1 and CDR2 from the germline V gene are SGHRS and YFSETQ. Here the CDR3 DNA reads TGCGCCAGCAGCCAAGACAGGGGGACCTCACCCCTCCACTTT. As protein: CASSQDRGTSPLHF.

The chain is built from TRBV5-1 and TRBJ1-5; perhaps TRBD1 as D (6 bases). The CDR3 totals 14 residues. V lost 3 bases, J lost 3 bases, and 10 bases lay in between. CDR1 and CDR2 (germline): SGHRS, YFSETQ. CDR3 in amino acids: CASSSGQPNQPQHF. For the CDR3, the DNA is TGCGCCAGCAGCTCCGGACAGCCCAATCAGCCCCAGCATTTT. The full variable domain, rest sourced from reference TRBV5-1 and TRBJ1-5, is KAGVTQTPRYLIKTRGQQVTLSCSPISGHRSVSWYQQTPGQGLQFLFEYFSETQRNKGNFPGRFSGRQFSNSRSEMNVSTLELGDSALYLCASSSGQPNQPQHFGDGTRLSIL.

This chain connects TRBV27 to TRBJ2-5, with no clear D. The V end lost 2 bases, the J end lost 2 bases, and 6 bases lay between the germline ends. This CDR3 has 13 amino acids. Per germline, CDR1 MNHEY and CDR2 SMNVEV (reference sequence). The CDR3 loop reads CASSLQVQETQYF. The CDR3 region has the DNA TGTGCCAGCAGTTTACAGGTTCAAGAGACCCAGTACTTC.

The CDR3 bases are TGTGCCAGCAGCGTAACAGGCAACACTGAAGCTTTCTTT. As protein: CASSVTGNTEAFF. The rearrangement joins TRBV9 to TRBJ1-1; D may be TRBD1 (5 bases). Trimming removed 1 base from V and 2 bases from J, with 6 bases in between. Germline loops: CDR1 SGDLS, CDR2 YYNGEE. The CDR3 loop spans 13 amino acids.

This chain connects TRBV7-2 to TRBJ1-5, with D perhaps TRBD1 (6 bases). CDR1 and CDR2 (germline): SGHTA, FQGNSA. The length of the CDR3 is 16 residues. Trimming stripped 3 bases from V and 0 bases from J, with 12 bases between. The CDR3 DNA follows: TGTGCCAGCAGCTTCGGTGGGGGCTATAGCAATCAGCCCCAGCATTTT. Encoded protein: CASSFGGGYSNQPQHF.

This clone was seen a few times. The V gene is TRBV10-3, the J gene TRBJ2-2; 10 bases are a match to TRBD1. CDR3 size: 14 residues. Unmatched junction bases numbered 4, after V lost 7 bases and J lost 5 bases. Germline CDR1 is ENHRY and CDR2 is SYGVKD. CDR3 residues: CAIMGTGETGELFF. For the CDR3, the DNA is TGTGCCATCATGGGGACAGGGGAAACCGGGGAGCTGTTTTTT.

The gene calls are TRBV6-1 and TRBJ2-7; 9 bases align to TRBD1. This CDR3 spans 14 amino acids. Germline V gene sequence: CDR1 MNHNS, CDR2 SASEGT. V shed 3 bases, J shed 5 bases, and the junction held 5 bases outside the gene matches. The CDR3 loop is CASSERYRGHEQYF. CDR3 DNA sequence: TGTGCCAGCAGTGAGCGGTACAGGGGGCACGAGCAGTACTTC.

The V gene is TRBV5-1, the J gene TRBJ1-1; D possibly corresponds to TRBD1 (6 bases). Deletions cut 4 bases from V and 1 base from J, with 11 bases between. Germline V gene data show CDR1 as SGHRS and CDR2 as YFSETQ. The CDR3 consists of 14 residues. In DNA form, the CDR3 reads TGCGCCAGCAGCCAGGACAGCACGAACACTGAAGCTTTCTTT. This codes for CASSQDSTNTEAFF.

The V and J genes are TRBV28 and TRBJ2-6; D ambiguous. Germline CDR1 and CDR2: MDHEN and SYDVKM. V was trimmed by 8 bases and J by 2 bases, leaving 10 bases between them. The CDR3 sequence is 14 residues long. The CDR3 nucleotides read TGTGCCAGCTTACATCAGGCTGGGGCCAACGTCCTGACTTTC. This encodes CASLHQAGANVLTF.

V is TRBV7-9 and J is TRBJ2-1, with a possible D match to TRBD2 (5 bases). Per germline, CDR1 SEHNR and CDR2 FQNEAQ (reference sequence). The CDR3 is 13 amino acids. The V and J ends lost 4 bases and 2 bases respectively, with 6 bases between them. CDR3 sequence: CASSSGAYNEQFF. CDR3 in DNA: TGTGCCAGCAGCTCCGGGGCCTACAATGAGCAGTTCTTC.

There are a few counts of this clone. The chain links TRBV10-3 to TRBJ1-1; D possibly corresponds to TRBD1 (6 bases). CDR1 and CDR2 (germline): ENHRY, SYGVKD. V was clipped by 3 bases and J by 3 bases, with 14 bases between them. CDR3 size: 15 residues. The CDR3 protein is CAISDRGKGDTEAFF. The CDR3, as DNA: TGTGCCATCAGTGACAGGGGCAAGGGGGACACTGAAGCTTTCTTT.

This chain joins TRBV15 and TRBJ2-1, with 15 positions matching TRBD2. CDR1 is LNHNV, CDR2 YYDKDF, per germline (reference sequence). This CDR3 has 17 amino acids. V was pared by 5 bases and J by 7 bases, with 9 bases of the junction left unmatched. Here the CDR3 reads CATSPRGLAGGPNEQFF. DNA of the CDR3: TGTGCCACCAGCCCCCGAGGACTAGCGGGAGGGCCGAATGAGCAGTTCTTC.

This clone occurred once. The chain recombines TRBV4-3 with TRBJ2-1, with 9 bases aligning to TRBD1. The CDR3 sequence is 16 residues long. In germline, CDR1 is LGHNA, CDR2 YSLEER. Trimming cost V 4 bases and J 2 bases; bases outside gene matches: 6. The CDR3 coding sequence is TGCGCCAGCAGCCTTACCGGGACAGGGCCCTACAATGAGCAGTTCTTC. Protein sequence: CASSLTGTGPYNEQFF.

This clone is a singleton in its sample. V is TRBV7-2 and J is TRBJ1-1; TRBD1 is a possible D gene (5 bases). Germline values: CDR1 SGHTA, CDR2 FQGNSA. V dropped 5 bases and J dropped 10 bases, with 17 bases sitting between them. The CDR3 has 13 residues. CDR3 nucleotide sequence: TGTGCCAGCAGCGCCGACCGATTAGGGGTAGCTTTCTTT. This encodes CASSADRLGVAFF.

This chain joins TRBV2 and TRBJ2-1; 7 bases match TRBD2. The CDR3 is made up of 15 amino acids. J lost 3 bases, V lost 2 bases, and 4 bases had no gene match. The germline V gene encodes CDR1 SNHLY and CDR2 FYNNEI. This chain's CDR3 is CASSELPSGYNEQFF. The CDR3 DNA sequence: TGTGCCAGCAGTGAATTGCCTAGCGGCTACAATGAGCAGTTCTTC.

The V and J genes are TRBV5-4 and TRBJ2-7; 8 bases align to TRBD1. V dropped 4 bases and J dropped 5; count of bases not matched to a gene: 5. Germline-derived CDR1 and CDR2 are SGHNT and YYREEE (reference sequence). This CDR3 contains 13 residues. The CDR3 region is CASSADRANEQYF. The CDR3 nucleotides are TGTGCCAGCAGCGCGGACAGGGCCAACGAGCAGTACTTC.

The V and J genes are TRBV30 and TRBJ2-3; D is possibly TRBD2 (6 bases). CDR1 GTSNPN and CDR2 SVGIG come from the germline V gene (reference sequence). This CDR3 spans 14 amino acids. Trimming cost V 6 bases and J 0 bases, with 13 bases left between them. CDR3 nucleotides: TGTGCCTGCAGGGAGGCAGTTAGCACAGATACGCAGTATTTT. Its translation: CACREAVSTDTQYF. Full variable domain (outside the CDR3, taken from reference TRBV30 and TRBJ2-3): SQTIHQWPATLVQPVGSPLSLECTVEGTSNPNLYWYRQAAGRGLQLLFYSVGIGQISSEVPQNLSASRPQDRQFILSSKKLLLSDSGFYLCACREAVSTDTQYFGPGTRLTVL.

The chain has TRBV7-9 and TRBJ1-1; 9 positions match TRBD1. Unmatched junction bases numbered 7, after V lost 4 bases and J lost 7 bases. Germline V gives CDR1 SEHNR, CDR2 FQNEAQ (reference sequence). The CDR3 is 14 residues long. CDR3 residues: CASSSPGQGYEAFF. CDR3 sequence (DNA): TGTGCCAGCAGCTCCCCGGGACAGGGCTATGAAGCTTTCTTT.

The genes are TRBV28 and TRBJ1-5, with D possibly being TRBD1 (5 bases). V was cut by 8 bases and J by 1 base, with 9 bases left in between. Germline CDR1 reads MDHEN; CDR2 reads SYDVKM. CDR3 length: 13 residues. CDR3 sequence reads: CASGGFSNQPQHF. CDR3 sequence (DNA): TGTGCCAGCGGGGGGTTCAGCAATCAGCCCCAGCATTTT.

This clone has a handful of counts. The V and J genes are TRBV28 and TRBJ1-5; 7 nucleotides agree with TRBD1. The ends lost 7 bases at V and 10 bases at J; junction bases unmatched: 7. The CDR3 loop spans 12 amino acids. Germline CDR1 reads MDHEN; CDR2 reads SYDVKM. In DNA, the CDR3 is TGTGCCAGCACCCCGAGACAGGGCCCCCAGCATTTT. Its translation: CASTPRQGPQHF.

This clone appeared a single time. The rearrangement joins TRBV19 to TRBJ1-1; 8 positions match TRBD1. The ends lost 5 bases at V and 1 base at J; junction bases unmatched: 3. The CDR3 sequence is 14 residues long. Germline V gene sequence: CDR1 LNHDA, CDR2 SQIVND (reference sequence). The CDR3 DNA follows: TGTGCCAGTAGTGCCGGGACAGGGAACACTGAAGCTTTCTTT. It specifies CASSAGTGNTEAFF. Based on the CDR3 plus reference TRBV19 and TRBJ1-1, the full variable domain is DGGITQSPKYLFRKEGQNVTLSCEQNLNHDAMYWYRQDPGQGLRLIYYSQIVNDFQKGDIAEGYSVSREKKESFPLTVTSAQKNPTAFYLCASSAGTGNTEAFFGQGTRLTVV.

The chain has TRBV7-8 and TRBJ2-1, with D tentatively TRBD1 (6 bases). The V gene lost 8 bases and the J gene lost 6 bases, with 14 bases spanning the gap. The CDR3 contains 13 residues. Germline CDR1 is SGHVS and CDR2 is FQNEAQ. The DNA for the CDR3 is TGTGCCAGCGGGAACAGGGTCACCAATGAGCAGTTCTTC. Its protein product is CASGNRVTNEQFF.

The rearrangement links TRBV5-5 to TRBJ2-7; the D gene is possibly TRBD1 (6 bases). Germline CDR1 reads SGHKS; CDR2 reads YYEKEE (reference sequence). The CDR3 is 14 amino acids. Trimming removed 6 bases at V and 0 bases at J, with 13 bases between. CDR3 residues: CASNTGGYSYEQYF. For the CDR3, the DNA is TGTGCCAGCAATACTGGGGGCTACTCCTACGAGCAGTACTTC.

CDR3: CASSTPGTGHYGYTF. For the CDR3, the DNA is TGTGCCAGCAGTACCCCCGGGACAGGGCACTATGGCTACACCTTC. V usage is TRBV28 and J usage is TRBJ1-2; 9 bases map to TRBD1. Germline V gene data show CDR1 as MDHEN and CDR2 as SYDVKM. This CDR3 region has 15 residues. Trimming cost V 5 bases and J 3 bases; bases outside gene matches: 7.